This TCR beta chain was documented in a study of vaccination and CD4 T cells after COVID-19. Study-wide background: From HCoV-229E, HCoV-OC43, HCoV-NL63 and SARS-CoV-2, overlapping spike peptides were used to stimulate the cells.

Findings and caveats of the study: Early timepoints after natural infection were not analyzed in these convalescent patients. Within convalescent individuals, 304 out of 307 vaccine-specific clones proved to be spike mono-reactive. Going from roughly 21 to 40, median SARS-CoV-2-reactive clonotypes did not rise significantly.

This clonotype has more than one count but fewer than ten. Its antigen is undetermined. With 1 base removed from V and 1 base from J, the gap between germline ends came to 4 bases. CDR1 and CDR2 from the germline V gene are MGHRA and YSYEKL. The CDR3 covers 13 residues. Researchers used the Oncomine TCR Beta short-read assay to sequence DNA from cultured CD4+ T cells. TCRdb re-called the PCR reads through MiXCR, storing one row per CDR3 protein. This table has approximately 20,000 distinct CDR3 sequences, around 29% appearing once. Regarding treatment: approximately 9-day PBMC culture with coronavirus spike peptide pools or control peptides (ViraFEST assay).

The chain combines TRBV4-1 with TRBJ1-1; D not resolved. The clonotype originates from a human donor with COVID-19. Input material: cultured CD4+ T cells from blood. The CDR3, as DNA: TGCGCCAGCAGCCAAGGGGCGAACACTGAAGCTTTCTTT. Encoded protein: CASSQGANTEAFF.